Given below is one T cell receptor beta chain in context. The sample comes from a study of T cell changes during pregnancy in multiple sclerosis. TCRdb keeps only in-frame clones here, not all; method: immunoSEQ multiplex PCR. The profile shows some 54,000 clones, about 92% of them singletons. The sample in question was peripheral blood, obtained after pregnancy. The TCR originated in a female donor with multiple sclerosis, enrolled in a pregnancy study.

CDR3 bases: TGCGCCAGCAGCCAAGACCAGGATCACTATGGCTACACCTTC. This translates into CASSQDQDHYGYTF. V gene TRBV4-3 combines with J gene TRBJ1-2; D ambiguous. V was pared by 0 bases and J by 3 bases, with 8 bases between. Germline-derived CDR1 and CDR2 are LGHNA and YSLEER. The length of the CDR3 is 14 residues.